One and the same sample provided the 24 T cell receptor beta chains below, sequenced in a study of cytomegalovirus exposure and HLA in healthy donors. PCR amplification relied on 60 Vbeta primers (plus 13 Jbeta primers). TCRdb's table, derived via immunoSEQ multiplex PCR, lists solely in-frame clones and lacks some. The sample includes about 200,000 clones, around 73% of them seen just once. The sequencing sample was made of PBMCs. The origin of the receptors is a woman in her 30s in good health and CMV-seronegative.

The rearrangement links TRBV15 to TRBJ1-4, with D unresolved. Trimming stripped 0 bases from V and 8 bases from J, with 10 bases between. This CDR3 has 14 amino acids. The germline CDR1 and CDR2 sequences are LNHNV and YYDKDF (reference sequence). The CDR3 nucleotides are TGTGCCACCAGCAGAGATAGGGAGGGAGAAAAACTGTTTTTT. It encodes CATSRDREGEKLFF.

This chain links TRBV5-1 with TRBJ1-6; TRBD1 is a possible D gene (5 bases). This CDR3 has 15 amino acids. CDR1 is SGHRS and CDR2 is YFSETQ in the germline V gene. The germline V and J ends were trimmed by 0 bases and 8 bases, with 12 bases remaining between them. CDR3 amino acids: CASSLASGWDSPLHF. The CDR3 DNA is TGCGCCAGCAGCTTGGCCTCAGGGTGGGATTCACCCCTCCACTTT.

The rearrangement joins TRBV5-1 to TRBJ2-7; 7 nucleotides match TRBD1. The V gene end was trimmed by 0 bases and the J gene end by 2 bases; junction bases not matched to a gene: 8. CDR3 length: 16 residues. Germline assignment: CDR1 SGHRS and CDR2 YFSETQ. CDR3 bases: TGCGCCAGCAGCTTGGCCCTCTCGGGACAGACCTACGAGCAGTACTTC. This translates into CASSLALSGQTYEQYF.

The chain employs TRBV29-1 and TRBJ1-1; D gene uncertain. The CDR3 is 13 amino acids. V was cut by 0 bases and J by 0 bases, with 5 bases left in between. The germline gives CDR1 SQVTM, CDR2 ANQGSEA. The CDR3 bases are TGCAGCGTTGAAGATTGGCTGAACACTGAAGCTTTCTTT. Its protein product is CSVEDWLNTEAFF.

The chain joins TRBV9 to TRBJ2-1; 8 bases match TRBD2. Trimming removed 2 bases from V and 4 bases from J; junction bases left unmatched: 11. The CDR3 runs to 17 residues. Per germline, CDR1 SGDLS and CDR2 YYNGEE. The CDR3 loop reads CASSVWHEREGYNEQFF. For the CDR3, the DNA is TGTGCCAGCAGCGTTTGGCATGAACGGGAGGGGTACAATGAGCAGTTCTTC.

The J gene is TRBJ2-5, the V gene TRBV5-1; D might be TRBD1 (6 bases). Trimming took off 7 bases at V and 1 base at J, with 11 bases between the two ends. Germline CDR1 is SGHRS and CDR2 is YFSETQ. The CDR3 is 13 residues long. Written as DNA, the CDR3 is TGCGCCAGCGCTCAGGGGATCCAAGAGACCCAGTACTTC. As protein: CASAQGIQETQYF. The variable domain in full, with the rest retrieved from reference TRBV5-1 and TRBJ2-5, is KAGVTQTPRYLIKTRGQQVTLSCSPISGHRSVSWYQQTPGQGLQFLFEYFSETQRNKGNFPGRFSGRQFSNSRSEMNVSTLELGDSALYLCASAQGIQETQYFGPGTRLLVL.

In nucleotides, the CDR3 is TGTGCCAGCAGACCAAGCGGGAGCGTCAACGAGCAGTACTTC. This gives the protein CASRPSGSVNEQYF. This rearrangement joins TRBV28 to TRBJ2-7; 8 nucleotides match TRBD2. Germline V gene lookup returns CDR1 MDHEN and CDR2 SYDVKM. Unmatched junction bases numbered 9, after V lost 6 bases and J lost 5 bases. The CDR3 spans 14 residues.

The CDR3 loop is CASSRLGERGARVTQYF. The CDR3 DNA follows: TGTGCCAGCAGCCGATTGGGGGAGCGGGGGGCCCGGGTGACCCAGTACTTC. This chain links TRBV7-6 with TRBJ2-5; TRBD2 aligns across 9 bases. The ends lost 5 bases at V and 7 bases at J; junction bases unmatched: 17. The CDR3 spans 17 residues. Germline values: CDR1 SGHVS, CDR2 FNYEAQ.

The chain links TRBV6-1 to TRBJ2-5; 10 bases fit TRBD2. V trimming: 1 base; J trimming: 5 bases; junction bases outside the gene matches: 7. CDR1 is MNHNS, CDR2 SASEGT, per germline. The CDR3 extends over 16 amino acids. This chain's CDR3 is CASSEEERGGEETQYF. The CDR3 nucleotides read TGTGCCAGCAGTGAAGAGGAGCGGGGGGGCGAGGAGACCCAGTACTTC.

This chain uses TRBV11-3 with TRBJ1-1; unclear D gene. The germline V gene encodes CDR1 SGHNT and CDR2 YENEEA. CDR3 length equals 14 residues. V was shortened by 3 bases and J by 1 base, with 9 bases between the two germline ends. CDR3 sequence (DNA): TGTGCCAGCAGCTTTTCGGAGGGGAACACTGAAGCTTTCTTT. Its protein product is CASSFSEGNTEAFF.

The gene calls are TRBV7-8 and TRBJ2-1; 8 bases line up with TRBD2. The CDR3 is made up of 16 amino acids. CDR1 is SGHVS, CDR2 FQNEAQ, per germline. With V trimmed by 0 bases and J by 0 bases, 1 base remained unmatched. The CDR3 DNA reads TGTGCCAGCAGCTTAGCGGGGACTAGCTCCTACAATGAGCAGTTCTTC. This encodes CASSLAGTSSYNEQFF.

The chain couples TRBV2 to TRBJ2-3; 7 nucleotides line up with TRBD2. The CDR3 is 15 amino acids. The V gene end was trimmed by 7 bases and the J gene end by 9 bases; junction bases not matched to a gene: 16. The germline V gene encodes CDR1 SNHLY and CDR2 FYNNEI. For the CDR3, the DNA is TGTGCCAGCAATCGAGGACTAGGGGTGGCGAAAACGCAGTATTTT. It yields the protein CASNRGLGVAKTQYF.

The DNA for the CDR3 is TGTGCCAGTAGTATGCGCGAGGGGGCCACTGAAGCTTTCTTT. It specifies CASSMREGATEAFF. The genes are TRBV19 and TRBJ1-1; 7 positions agree with TRBD1. Germline loops: CDR1 LNHDA, CDR2 SQIVND (reference sequence). The CDR3 covers 14 residues. V was pared by 3 bases and J by 4 bases, with 5 bases of the junction left unmatched.

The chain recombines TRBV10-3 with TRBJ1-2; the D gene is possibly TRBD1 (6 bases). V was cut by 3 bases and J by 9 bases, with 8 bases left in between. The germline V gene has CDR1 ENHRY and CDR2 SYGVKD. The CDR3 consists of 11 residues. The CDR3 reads CAISDQGSYTF. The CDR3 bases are TGTGCCATCAGTGACCAGGGGAGCTACACCTTC.

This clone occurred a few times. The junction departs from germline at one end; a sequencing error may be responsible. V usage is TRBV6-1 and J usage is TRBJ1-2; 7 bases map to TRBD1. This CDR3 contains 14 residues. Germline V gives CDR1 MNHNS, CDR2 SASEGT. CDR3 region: CASSEGTGNYGYPF. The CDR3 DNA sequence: TGTGCCAGCAGTGAAGGGACAGGCAACTATGGCTACCCCTTC.

Here the CDR3 reads CASSTLSQLAWEQYF. The CDR3 DNA reads as TGTGCCAGCAGTACCCTGAGTCAACTAGCTTGGGAGCAGTACTTC. The chain has TRBV28 and TRBJ2-7, with TRBD2 as a possible D gene (6 bases). The CDR3 length is 15 residues. Germline loops: CDR1 MDHEN, CDR2 SYDVKM. Trimming took 5 bases from V and 7 from J, leaving 21 bases between them. The variable domain in full, completed from reference TRBV28 and TRBJ2-7, reads DVKVTQSSRYLVKRTGEKVFLECVQDMDHENMFWYRQDPGLGLRLIYFSYDVKMKEKGDIPEGYSVSREKKERFSLILESASTNQTSMYLCASSTLSQLAWEQYFGPGTRLTVT.

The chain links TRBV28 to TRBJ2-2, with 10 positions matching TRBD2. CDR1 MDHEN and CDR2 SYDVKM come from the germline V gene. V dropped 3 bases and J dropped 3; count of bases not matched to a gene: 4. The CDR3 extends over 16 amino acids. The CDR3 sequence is CASSFGLAGDTGELFF. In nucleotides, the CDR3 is TGTGCCAGCAGTTTCGGGCTAGCGGGAGACACCGGGGAGCTGTTTTTT.

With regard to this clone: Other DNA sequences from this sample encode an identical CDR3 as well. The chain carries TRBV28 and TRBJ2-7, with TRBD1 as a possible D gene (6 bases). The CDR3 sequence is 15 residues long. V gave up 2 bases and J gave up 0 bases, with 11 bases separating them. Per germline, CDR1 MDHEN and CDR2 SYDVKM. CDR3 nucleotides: TGTGCCAGCAGTTTAAGGGGGACGCCCTCCTACGAGCAGTACTTC. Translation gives CASSLRGTPSYEQYF.

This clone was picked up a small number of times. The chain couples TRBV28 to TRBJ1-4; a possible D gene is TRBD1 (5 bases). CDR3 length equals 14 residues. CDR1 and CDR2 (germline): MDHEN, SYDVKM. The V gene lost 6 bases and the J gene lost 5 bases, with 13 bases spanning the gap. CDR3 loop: CASRPWRGNEKLFF. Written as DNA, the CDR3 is TGTGCCAGCAGGCCCTGGAGGGGCAATGAAAAACTGTTTTTT.

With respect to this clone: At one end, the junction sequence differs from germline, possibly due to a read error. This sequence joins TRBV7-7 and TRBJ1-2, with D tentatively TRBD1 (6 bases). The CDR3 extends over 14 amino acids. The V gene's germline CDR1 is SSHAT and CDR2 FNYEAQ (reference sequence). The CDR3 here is CASSPWGGQSGYTF. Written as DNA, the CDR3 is TGTGCTAGCAGCCCTTGGGGGGGGCAAAGTGGCTACACCTTC.

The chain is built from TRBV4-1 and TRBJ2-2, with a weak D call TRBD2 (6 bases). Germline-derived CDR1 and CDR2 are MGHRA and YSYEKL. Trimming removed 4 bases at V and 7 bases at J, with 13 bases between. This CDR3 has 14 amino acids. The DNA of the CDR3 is TGCGCCAGCAGCCCCAGAGGAGGGGTCGGGGAGCTGTTTTTT. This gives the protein CASSPRGGVGELFF.

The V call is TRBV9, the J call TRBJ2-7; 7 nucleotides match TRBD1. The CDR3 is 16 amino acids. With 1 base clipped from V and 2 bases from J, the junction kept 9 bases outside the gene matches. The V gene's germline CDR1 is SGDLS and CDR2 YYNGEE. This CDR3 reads CASSVQGGAGPYEQYF. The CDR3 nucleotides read TGTGCCAGCAGCGTACAAGGGGGCGCGGGCCCCTACGAGCAGTACTTC.

CDR3 DNA sequence: TGTGCCAGTAGTATACGGACAGGGGACTATAATTCACCCCTCCACTTT. This translates into CASSIRTGDYNSPLHF. This rearrangement joins TRBV19 to TRBJ1-6, with 9 nucleotides matching TRBD1. This CDR3 comprises 16 residues. V was clipped by 2 bases and J by 3 bases; unmatched bases: 2. Looked up from germline, CDR1 is LNHDA and CDR2 is SQIVND (reference sequence).

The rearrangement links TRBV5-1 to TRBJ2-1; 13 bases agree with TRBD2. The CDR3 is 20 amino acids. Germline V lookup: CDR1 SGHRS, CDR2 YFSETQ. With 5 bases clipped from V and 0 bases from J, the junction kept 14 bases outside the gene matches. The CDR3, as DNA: TGCGCCAGCAGTGGCCTCTTGCGGACTAGCGGGGGAAGCTCCTACAATGAGCAGTTCTTC. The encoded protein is CASSGLLRTSGGSSYNEQFF.